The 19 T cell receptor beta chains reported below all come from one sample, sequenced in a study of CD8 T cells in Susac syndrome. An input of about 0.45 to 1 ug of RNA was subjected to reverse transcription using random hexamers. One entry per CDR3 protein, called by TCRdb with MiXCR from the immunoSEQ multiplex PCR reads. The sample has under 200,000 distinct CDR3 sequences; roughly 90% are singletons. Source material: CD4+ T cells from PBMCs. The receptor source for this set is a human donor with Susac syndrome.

Here the CDR3 reads CASRKLAGGVNEQFF. In DNA form, the CDR3 reads TGTGCCAGCAGGAAACTAGCGGGGGGTGTAAATGAGCAGTTCTTC. The V gene is TRBV7-2, the J gene TRBJ2-1; TRBD2 aligns across 12 bases. CDR3 length: 15 amino acids. Trimming removed 6 bases from V and 7 bases from J; junction bases left unmatched: 7. CDR1 is SGHTA, CDR2 FQGNSA, per germline.

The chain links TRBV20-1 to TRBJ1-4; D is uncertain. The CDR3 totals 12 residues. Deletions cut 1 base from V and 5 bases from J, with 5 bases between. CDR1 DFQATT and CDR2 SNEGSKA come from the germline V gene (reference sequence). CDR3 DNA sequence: TGCAGTGCTAGAGGTCTCAATGAAAAACTGTTTTTT. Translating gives CSARGLNEKLFF.

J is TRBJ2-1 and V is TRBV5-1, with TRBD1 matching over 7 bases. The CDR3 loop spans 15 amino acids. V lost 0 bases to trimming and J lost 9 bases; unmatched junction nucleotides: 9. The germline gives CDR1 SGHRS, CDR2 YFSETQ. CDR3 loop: CASSLGGAGGVEQFF. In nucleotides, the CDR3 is TGCGCCAGCAGCTTGGGAGGGGCAGGGGGTGTTGAGCAGTTCTTC.

The CDR3 loop is CASSFNRVGGYTF. DNA of the CDR3: TGTGCCAGCAGCTTCAACAGGGTCGGTGGCTACACCTTC. The chain uses TRBV5-6 and TRBJ1-2; D might be TRBD1 (6 bases). Germline V gene data show CDR1 as SGHDT and CDR2 as YYEEEE. CDR3 length equals 13 residues. Trimming took 2 bases from V and 7 from J, leaving 12 bases between them.

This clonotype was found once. Written as DNA, the CDR3 is TGTGCCAGCATCCCAAACAGTGGAGAGACCCAGTACTTC. Residues: CASIPNSGETQYF. The V gene is TRBV12-3 or TRBV12-4, the J gene TRBJ2-5; D remains ambiguous. V lost 7 bases to trimming and J lost 4 bases, with 13 bases between them. The length of the CDR3 is 13 residues.

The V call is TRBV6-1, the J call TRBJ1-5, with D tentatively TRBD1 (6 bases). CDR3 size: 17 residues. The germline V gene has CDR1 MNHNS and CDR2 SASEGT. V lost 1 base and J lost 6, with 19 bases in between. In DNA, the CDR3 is TGTGCCAGCAGTGAAGGGGGGCCGGCAGGGCATCTTCAGCCCCAGCATTTT. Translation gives CASSEGGPAGHLQPQHF.

In DNA, the CDR3 is TGTGCCACCAGTGATTCCGGGACTAGCGGGGAGCAGTTCTTC. Protein product: CATSDSGTSGEQFF. This chain links TRBV24-1 with TRBJ2-1; 12 bases fit TRBD2. This CDR3 region has 14 residues. Germline loops: CDR1 KGHDR, CDR2 SFDVKD. J was trimmed by 10 bases and V by 2 bases; bases with no gene match: 2.

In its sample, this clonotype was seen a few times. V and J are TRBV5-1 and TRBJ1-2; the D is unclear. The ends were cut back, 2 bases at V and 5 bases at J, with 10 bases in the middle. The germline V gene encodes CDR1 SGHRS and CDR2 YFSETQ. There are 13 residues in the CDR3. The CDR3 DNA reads TGCGCCAGCAGCTTCGACGGAGCTTATGGCTACACCTTC. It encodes CASSFDGAYGYTF.

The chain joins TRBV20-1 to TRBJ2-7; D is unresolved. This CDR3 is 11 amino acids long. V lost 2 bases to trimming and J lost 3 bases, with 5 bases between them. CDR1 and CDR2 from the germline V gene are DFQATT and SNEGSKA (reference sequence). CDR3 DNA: TGCAGTGCTAGAAACAACTACGAGCAGTACTTC. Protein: CSARNNYEQYF.

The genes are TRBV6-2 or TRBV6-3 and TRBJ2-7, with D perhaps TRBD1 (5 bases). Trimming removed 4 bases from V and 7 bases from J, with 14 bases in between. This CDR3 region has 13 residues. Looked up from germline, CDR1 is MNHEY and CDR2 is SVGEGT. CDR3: CASSSSGAGEQYF. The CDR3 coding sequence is TGTGCCAGCAGTTCGTCAGGTGCAGGGGAGCAGTACTTC.

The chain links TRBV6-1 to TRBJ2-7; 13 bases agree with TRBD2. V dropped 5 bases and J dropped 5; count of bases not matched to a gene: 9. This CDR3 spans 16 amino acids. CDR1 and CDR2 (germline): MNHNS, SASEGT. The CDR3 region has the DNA TGTGCCAGCAGTCCTGAACCGGGACTAGCGGGAAACGAGCAGTACTTC. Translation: CASSPEPGLAGNEQYF.

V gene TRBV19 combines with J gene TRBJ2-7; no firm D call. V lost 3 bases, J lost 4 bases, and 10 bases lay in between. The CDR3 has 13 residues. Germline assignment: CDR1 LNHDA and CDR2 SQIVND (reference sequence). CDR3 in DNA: TGTGCCAGTAGTATTGCGAGCTATTACGAGCAGTACTTC. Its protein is CASSIASYYEQYF.

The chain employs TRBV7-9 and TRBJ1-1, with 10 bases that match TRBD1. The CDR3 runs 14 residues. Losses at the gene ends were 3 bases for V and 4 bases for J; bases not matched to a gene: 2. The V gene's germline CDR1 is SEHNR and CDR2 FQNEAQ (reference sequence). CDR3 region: CASSFGQGGTEAFF. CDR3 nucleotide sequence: TGTGCCAGCAGCTTTGGACAGGGGGGCACTGAAGCTTTCTTT. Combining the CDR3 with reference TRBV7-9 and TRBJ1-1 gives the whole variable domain DTGVSQNPRHKITKRGQNVTFRCDPISEHNRLYWYRQTLGQGPEFLTYFQNEAQLEKSRLLSDRFSAERPKGSFSTLEIQRTEQGDSAMYLCASSFGQGGTEAFFGQGTRLTVV.

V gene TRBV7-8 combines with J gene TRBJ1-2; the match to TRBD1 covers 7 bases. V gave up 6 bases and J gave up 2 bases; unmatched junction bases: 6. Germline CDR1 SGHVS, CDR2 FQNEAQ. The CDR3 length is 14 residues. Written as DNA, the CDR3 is TGTGCCAGCAGGGGGGACAGAAAAAACTATGGCTACACCTTC. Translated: CASRGDRKNYGYTF.

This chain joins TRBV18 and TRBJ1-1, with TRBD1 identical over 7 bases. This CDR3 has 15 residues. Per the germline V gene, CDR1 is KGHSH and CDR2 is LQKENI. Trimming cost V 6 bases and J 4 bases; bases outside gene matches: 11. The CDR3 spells CASSPITGDGTEAFF. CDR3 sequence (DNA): TGTGCCAGCTCGCCCATTACAGGGGATGGCACTGAAGCTTTCTTT.

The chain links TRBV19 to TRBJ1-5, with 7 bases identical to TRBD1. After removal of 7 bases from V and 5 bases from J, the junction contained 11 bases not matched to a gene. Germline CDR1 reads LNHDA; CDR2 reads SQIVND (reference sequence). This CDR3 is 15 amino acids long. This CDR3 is CASTETGRGHQPQHF. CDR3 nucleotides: TGTGCCAGTACCGAAACAGGGAGGGGGCATCAGCCCCAGCATTTT. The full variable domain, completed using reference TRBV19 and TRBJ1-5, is DGGITQSPKYLFRKEGQNVTLSCEQNLNHDAMYWYRQDPGQGLRLIYYSQIVNDFQKGDIAEGYSVSREKKESFPLTVTSAQKNPTAFYLCASTETGRGHQPQHFGDGTRLSIL.

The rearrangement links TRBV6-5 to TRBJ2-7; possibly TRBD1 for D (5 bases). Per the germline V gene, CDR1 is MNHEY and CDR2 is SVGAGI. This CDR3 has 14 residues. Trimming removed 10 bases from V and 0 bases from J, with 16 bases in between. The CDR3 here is CATRRQFSSYEQYF. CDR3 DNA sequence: TGTGCCACCCGTCGACAGTTTAGCTCCTACGAGCAGTACTTC.

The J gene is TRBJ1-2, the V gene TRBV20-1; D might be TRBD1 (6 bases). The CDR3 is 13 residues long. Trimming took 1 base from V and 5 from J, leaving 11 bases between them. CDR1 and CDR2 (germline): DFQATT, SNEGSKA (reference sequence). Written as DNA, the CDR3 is TGCAGTGCTAGAGCGGGGGGCTCGTATGGCTACACCTTC. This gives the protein CSARAGGSYGYTF.

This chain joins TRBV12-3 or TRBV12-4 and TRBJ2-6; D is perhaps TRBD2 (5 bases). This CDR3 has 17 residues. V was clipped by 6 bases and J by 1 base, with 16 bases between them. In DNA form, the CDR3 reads TGTGCCAGCAGACCTTCCCTCGGGGTTTCTGGGGCCAACGTCCTGACTTTC. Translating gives CASRPSLGVSGANVLTF.